This T cell receptor (beta chain) was profiled in a study of blood T cell repertoires in COVID-19. Study in general: Material from acute and convalescent COVID-19 was sourced from the United States, Italy and Spain. PBMCs, B-cell-depleted T cells, or T cells provided the cDNA or gDNA that made up the material.

The authors' processing: Counts of nucleated cells, estimated from reference gene primer amplification, were obtained. Sequencing used immunoSEQ multiplex PCR; TCRdb keeps in-frame clones, though not all of them. V and J calls and clone size come straight from that table; D and trimming were deduced from the DNA. Of about 160,000 clones detected, over 80% appear once; the ten largest clones hold roughly 4%. The V gene lost 0 bases and the J gene lost 4 bases, with 7 bases spanning the gap. Germline V gene lookup returns CDR1 MNHEY and CDR2 SMNVEV (reference sequence). This CDR3 has 14 amino acids. Sequencing was done on a sample of peripheral blood. The chain combines TRBV27 with TRBJ1-5; the D gene is possibly TRBD1 (5 bases). This receptor was obtained from a woman aged 55-69 years who had recovered from COVID-19. The CDR3 protein is CASSLSRGNQPQHF. The CDR3, as DNA: TGTGCCAGCAGTTTATCGCGGGGGAATCAGCCCCAGCATTTT.